This TCR beta chain emerged from a study of cytomegalovirus exposure and HLA in healthy donors. Amplification used 60 Vbeta primers and 13 Jbeta primers. Produced via immunoSEQ multiplex PCR; TCRdb's table is partial and in-frame only. Its clone listing holds about 64,000 clones. Sequenced: PBMCs. The sequence was collected from a woman under 30 in good health and CMV-seronegative.

Here the CDR3 reads CASSPTSDSYEQYF. The CDR3 nucleotides are TGTGCCAGCAGCCCCACTAGCGACTCCTACGAGCAGTACTTC. The chain carries TRBV7-6 and TRBJ2-7; 7 bases line up with TRBD2. Unmatched junction bases numbered 4, after V lost 5 bases and J lost 0 bases. Germline V gene data show CDR1 as SGHVS and CDR2 as FNYEAQ. The length of the CDR3 is 14 residues.